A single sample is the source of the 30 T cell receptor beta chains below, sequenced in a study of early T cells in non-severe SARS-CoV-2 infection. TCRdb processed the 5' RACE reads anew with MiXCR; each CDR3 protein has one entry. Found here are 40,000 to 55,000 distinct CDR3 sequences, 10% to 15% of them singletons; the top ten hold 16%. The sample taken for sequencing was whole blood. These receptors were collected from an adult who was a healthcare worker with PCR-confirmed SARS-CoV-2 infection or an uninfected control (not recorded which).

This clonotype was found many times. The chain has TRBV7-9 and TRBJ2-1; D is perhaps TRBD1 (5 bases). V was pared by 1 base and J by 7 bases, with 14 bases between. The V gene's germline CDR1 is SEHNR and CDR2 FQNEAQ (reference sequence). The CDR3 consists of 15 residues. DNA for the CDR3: TGTGCCAGCAGCTTAGGCCTAGGGGTAGGGAATGAGCAGTTCTTC. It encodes CASSLGLGVGNEQFF.

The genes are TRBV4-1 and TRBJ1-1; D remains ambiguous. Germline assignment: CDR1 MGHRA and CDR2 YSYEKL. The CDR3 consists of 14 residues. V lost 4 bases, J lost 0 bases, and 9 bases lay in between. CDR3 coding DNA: TGCGCCAGCAGCCGAGTGCGTCTGAACACTGAAGCTTTCTTT. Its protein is CASSRVRLNTEAFF.

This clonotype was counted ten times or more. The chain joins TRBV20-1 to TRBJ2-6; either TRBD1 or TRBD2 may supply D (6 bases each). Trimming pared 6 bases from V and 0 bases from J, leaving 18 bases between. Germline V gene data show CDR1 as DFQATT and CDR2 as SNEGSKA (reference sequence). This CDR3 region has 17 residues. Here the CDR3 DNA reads TGCAGTGCCGCGAGGGGGGACGGGAGCTCTGGGGCCAACGTCCTGACTTTC. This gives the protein CSAARGDGSSGANVLTF.

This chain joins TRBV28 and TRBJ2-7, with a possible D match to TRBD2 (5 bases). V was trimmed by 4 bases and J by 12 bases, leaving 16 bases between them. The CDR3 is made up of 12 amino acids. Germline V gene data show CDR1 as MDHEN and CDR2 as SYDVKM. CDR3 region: CASSSPDGGLYF. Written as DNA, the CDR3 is TGTGCCAGCAGTTCCCCAGACGGAGGCCTGTACTTC. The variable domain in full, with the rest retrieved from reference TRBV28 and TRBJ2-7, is DVKVTQSSRYLVKRTGEKVFLECVQDMDHENMFWYRQDPGLGLRLIYFSYDVKMKEKGDIPEGYSVSREKKERFSLILESASTNQTSMYLCASSSPDGGLYFGPGTRLTVT.

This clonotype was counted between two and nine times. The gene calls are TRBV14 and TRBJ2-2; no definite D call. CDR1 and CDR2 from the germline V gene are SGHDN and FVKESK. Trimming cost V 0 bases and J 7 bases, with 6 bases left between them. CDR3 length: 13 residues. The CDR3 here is CASSQELDGELFF. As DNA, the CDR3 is TGTGCCAGCAGCCAAGAATTGGACGGGGAGCTGTTTTTT.

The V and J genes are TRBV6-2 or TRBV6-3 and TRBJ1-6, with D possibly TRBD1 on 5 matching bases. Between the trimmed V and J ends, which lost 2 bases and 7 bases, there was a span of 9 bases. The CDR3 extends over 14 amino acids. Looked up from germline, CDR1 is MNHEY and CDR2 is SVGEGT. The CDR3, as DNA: TGTGCCAGCAGTTACGGGGCCAACAATTCACCCCTCCACTTT. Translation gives CASSYGANNSPLHF.

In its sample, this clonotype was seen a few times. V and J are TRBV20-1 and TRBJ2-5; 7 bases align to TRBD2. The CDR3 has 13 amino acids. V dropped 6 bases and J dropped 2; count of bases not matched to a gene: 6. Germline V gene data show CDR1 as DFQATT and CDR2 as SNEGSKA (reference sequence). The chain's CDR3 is CSALLAVQETQYF. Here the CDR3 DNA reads TGCAGTGCGCTGCTAGCGGTTCAAGAGACCCAGTACTTC.

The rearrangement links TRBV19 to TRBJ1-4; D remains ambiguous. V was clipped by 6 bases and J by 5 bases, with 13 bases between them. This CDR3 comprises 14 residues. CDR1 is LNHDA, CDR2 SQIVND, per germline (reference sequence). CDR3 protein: CASSRPSGNEKLFF. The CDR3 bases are TGTGCCAGTAGCAGACCGAGCGGAAATGAAAAACTGTTTTTT.

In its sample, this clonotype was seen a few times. As DNA, the CDR3 is TGTGCCAGCAGTTCTGGGATCGATAGCGGGGAGCTGTTTTTT. It is translated as CASSSGIDSGELFF. The chain couples TRBV6-2 or TRBV6-3 to TRBJ2-2; no clear D. The germline gives CDR1 MNHEY, CDR2 SVGEGT. The germline V and J ends were trimmed by 4 bases and 7 bases, with 13 bases remaining between them. The CDR3 has 14 residues.

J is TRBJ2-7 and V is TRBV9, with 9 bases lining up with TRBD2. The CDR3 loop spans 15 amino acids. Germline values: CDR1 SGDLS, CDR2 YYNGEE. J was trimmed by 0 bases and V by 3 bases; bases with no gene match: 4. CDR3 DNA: TGTGCCAGCAGCGCCAGCGGGGGGCCCTCCTACGAGCAGTACTTC. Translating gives CASSASGGPSYEQYF.

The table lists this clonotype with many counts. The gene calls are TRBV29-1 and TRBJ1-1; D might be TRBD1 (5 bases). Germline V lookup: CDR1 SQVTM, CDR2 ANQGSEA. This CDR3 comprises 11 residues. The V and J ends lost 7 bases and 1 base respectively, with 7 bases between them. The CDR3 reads CSAGRNTEAFF. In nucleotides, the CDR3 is TGCAGCGCAGGGAGGAACACTGAAGCTTTCTTT.

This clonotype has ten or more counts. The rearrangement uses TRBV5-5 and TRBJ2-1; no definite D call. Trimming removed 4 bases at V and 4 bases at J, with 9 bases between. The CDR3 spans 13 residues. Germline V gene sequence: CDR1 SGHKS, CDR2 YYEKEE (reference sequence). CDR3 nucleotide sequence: TGTGCCAGCAGCCCCTATGTGTACAATGAGCAGTTCTTC. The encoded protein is CASSPYVYNEQFF.

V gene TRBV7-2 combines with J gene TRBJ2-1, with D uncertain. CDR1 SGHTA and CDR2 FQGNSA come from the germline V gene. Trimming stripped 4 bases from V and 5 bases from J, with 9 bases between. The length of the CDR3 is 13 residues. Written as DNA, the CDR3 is TGTGCCAGCAGCTCCCCCTGGAACAATGAGCAGTTCTTC. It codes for CASSSPWNNEQFF.

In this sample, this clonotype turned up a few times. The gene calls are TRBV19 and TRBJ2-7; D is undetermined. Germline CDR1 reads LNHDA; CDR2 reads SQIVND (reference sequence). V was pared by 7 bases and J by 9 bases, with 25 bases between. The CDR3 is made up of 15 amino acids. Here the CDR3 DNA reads TGTGCCAGTAACCCTCGCGGAGAGTTTATTACGAGGCAGTACTTC. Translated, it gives CASNPRGEFITRQYF.

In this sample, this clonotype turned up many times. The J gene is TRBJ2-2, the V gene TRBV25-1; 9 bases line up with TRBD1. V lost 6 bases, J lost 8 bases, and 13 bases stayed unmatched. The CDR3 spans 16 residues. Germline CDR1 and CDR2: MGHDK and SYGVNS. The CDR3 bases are TGTGCCAGCAGCGAGACGGGACAGGGATTCTTTGGGGAGCTGTTTTTT. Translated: CASSETGQGFFGELFF.

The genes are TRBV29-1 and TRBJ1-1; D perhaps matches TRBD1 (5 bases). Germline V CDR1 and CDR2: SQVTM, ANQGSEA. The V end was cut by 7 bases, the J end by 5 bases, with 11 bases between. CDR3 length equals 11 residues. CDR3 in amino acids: CSGDPATEAFF. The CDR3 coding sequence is TGCAGCGGGGACCCGGCGACTGAAGCTTTCTTT.

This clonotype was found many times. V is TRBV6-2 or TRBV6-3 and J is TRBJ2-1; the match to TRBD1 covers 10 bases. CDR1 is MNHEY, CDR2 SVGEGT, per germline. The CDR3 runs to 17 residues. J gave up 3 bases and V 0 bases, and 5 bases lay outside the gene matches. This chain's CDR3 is CASSYSPTGGIYNEQFF. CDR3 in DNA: TGTGCCAGCAGTTACTCTCCGACAGGGGGCATCTACAATGAGCAGTTCTTC.

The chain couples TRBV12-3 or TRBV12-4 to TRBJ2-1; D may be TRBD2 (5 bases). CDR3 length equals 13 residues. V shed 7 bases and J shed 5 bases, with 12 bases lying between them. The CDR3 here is CASTPGLNNEQFF. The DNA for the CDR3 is TGTGCCAGCACTCCGGGGTTGAACAATGAGCAGTTCTTC.

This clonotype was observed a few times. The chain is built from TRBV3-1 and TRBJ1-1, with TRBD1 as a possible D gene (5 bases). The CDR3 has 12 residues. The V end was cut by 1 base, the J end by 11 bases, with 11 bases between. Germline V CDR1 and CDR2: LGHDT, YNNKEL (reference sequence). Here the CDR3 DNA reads TGTGCCAGCAGCCAAGTTTCAGGGTTGGCTTTCTTT. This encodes CASSQVSGLAFF.

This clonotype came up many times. The CDR3 is CASRPGPGEGLGYTF. The CDR3 DNA reads TGTGCCAGCAGGCCTGGCCCAGGGGAGGGCCTTGGCTACACCTTC. The chain has TRBV28 and TRBJ1-2; D possibly corresponds to TRBD1 (6 bases). Trimming took off 6 bases at V and 7 bases at J, with 21 bases between the two ends. This CDR3 comprises 15 residues. The germline V gene has CDR1 MDHEN and CDR2 SYDVKM.

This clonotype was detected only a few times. The CDR3 region has the DNA TGTGCCAGCAAATTAGACTTTAACACTGAAGCTTTCTTT. It translates to CASKLDFNTEAFF. The chain couples TRBV7-2 to TRBJ1-1; no clear D. Per germline, CDR1 SGHTA and CDR2 FQGNSA. CDR3 length: 13 amino acids. Trimming removed 7 bases at V and 2 bases at J, with 11 bases between. Together with reference TRBV7-2 and TRBJ1-1, the CDR3 gives the full variable domain: GAGVSQSPSNKVTEKGKDVELRCDPISGHTALYWYRQSLGQGLEFLIYFQGNSAPDKSGLPSDRFSAERTGGSVSTLTIQRTQQEDSAVYLCASKLDFNTEAFFGQGTRLTVV.

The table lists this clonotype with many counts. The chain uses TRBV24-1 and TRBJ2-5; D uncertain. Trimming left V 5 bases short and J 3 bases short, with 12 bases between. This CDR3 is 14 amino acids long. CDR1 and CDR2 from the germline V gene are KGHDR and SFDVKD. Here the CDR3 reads CATSATWKEETQYF. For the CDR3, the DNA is TGTGCCACCAGTGCAACTTGGAAGGAAGAGACCCAGTACTTC.

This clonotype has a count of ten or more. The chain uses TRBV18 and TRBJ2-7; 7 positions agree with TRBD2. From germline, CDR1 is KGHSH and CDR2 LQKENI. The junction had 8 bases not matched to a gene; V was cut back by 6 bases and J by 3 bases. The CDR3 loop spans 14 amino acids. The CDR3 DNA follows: TGTGCCAGCTCTGTCGATGGACTAGACTACGAGCAGTACTTC. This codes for CASSVDGLDYEQYF.

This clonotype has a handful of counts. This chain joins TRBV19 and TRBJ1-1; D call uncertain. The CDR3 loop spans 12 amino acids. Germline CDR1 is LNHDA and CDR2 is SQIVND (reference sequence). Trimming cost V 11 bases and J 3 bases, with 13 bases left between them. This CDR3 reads CAGTVPYTEAFF. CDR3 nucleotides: TGTGCCGGTACGGTACCTTACACTGAAGCTTTCTTT.

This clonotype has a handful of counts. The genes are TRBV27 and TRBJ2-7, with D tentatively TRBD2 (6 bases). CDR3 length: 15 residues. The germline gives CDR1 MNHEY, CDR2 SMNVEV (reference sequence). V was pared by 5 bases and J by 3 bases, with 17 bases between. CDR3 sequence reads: CASSRYAGTLYEQYF. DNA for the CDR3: TGTGCCAGCAGTAGATATGCGGGGACTCTCTACGAGCAGTACTTC.

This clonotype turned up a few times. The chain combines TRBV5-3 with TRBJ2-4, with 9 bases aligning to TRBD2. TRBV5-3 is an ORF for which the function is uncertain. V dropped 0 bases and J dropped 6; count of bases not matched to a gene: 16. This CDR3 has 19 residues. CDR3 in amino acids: CARSLGDGGRAGSGNIQYF. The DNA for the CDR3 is TGTGCCAGAAGCTTGGGGGACGGCGGGAGGGCCGGTTCAGGAAACATTCAGTACTTC.

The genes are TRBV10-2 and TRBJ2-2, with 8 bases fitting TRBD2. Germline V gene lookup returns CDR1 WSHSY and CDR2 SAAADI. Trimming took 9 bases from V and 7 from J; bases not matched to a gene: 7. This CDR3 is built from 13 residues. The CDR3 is CASKRGNGGELFF. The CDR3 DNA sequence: TGCGCCAGTAAGCGGGGGAATGGCGGGGAGCTGTTTTTT.

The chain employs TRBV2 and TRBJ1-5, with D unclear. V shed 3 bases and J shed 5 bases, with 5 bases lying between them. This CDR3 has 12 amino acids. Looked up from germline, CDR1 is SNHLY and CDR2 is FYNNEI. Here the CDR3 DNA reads TGTGCCAGCAGTGAGGGGTATCAGCCCCAGCATTTT. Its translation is CASSEGYQPQHF. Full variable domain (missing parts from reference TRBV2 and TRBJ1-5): EPEVTQTPSHQVTQMGQEVILRCVPISNHLYFYWYRQILGQKVEFLVSFYNNEISEKSEIFDDQFSVERPDGSNFTLKIRSTKLEDSAMYFCASSEGYQPQHFGDGTRLSIL.

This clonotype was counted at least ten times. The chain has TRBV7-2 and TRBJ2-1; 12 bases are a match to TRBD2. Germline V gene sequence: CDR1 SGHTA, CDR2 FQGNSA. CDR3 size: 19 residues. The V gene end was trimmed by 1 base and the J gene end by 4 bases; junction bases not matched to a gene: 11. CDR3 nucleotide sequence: TGTGCCAGCAGCTTAGGACTAGCGGGAGACCCAATCATTTACAATGAGCAGTTCTTC. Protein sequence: CASSLGLAGDPIIYNEQFF.

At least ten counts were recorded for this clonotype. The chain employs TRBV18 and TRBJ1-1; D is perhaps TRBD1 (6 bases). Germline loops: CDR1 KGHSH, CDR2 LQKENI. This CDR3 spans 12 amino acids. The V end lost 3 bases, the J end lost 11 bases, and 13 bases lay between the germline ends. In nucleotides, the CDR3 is TGTGCCAGCTCACCCCGGGCAGGGGACGCTTTCTTT. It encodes CASSPRAGDAFF. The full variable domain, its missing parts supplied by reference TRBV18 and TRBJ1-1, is NAGVMQNPRHLVRRRGQEARLRCSPMKGHSHVYWYRQLPEEGLKFMVYLQKENIIDESGMPKERFSAEFPKEGPSILRIQQVVRGDSAAYFCASSPRAGDAFFGQGTRLTVV.